Listed below are T cell receptor beta chains from one sample, sequenced in a study of T cell repertoires in cytomegalovirus infection. Using its own MiXCR run on the reads, TCRdb lists one record per CDR3 protein. Of around 490,000 distinct CDR3 sequences listed, about 25% are singletons. Sequenced: PBMCs. These receptors all come from a human donor in good health (CMV status not recorded). Some clones in this sample may be carry-over from other donors' samples. Both conserved end residues are part of each CDR3. The D gene is left open where the match is weak. Not every row has a clone size; where given, it reads once, few, many or a size class.

J gene	clone size	D gene	V gene	CDR3 DNA	CDR3 protein
TRBJ2-3	many	TRBD2	TRBV7-9	TGTGCCAGCAGCTTAACCGCGGCGGGAGCTTCAGATACGCAGTATTTT	CASSLTAAGASDTQYF
TRBJ2-7	many	.	TRBV7-2	TGTGCCAGCAGCTTCTATGGTGGGGGAAACTACGAGCAGTACTTC	CASSFYGGGNYEQYF
TRBJ1-5	few	TRBD1	TRBV2	TGTGCCAGCAAGGGGGCGGTCAGCAATCAGCCCCAGCATTTT	CASKGAVSNQPQHF
TRBJ2-5	.	TRBD1	TRBV10-3	TGTGCCATTTCACCTTCCGCCGGGACAGGCAGTATAGAGACCCAGTACTTC	CAISPSAGTGSIETQYF
TRBJ2-1	many	.	TRBV7-6	TGTGCCAGCAGCTTAGGGGGCCAGGGTAGTGAGCAGTTCTTC	CASSLGGQGSEQFF
TRBJ1-4	few	.	TRBV7-9	TGTGCCAGCAGCGTGGGAGAAAATGAAAAACTGTTTTTT	CASSVGENEKLFF
TRBJ1-3	few	.	TRBV7-3	TGTGCCAGCAGCTCCGGACCGATCTCTGGAAACACCATATATTTT	CASSSGPISGNTIYF
TRBJ1-1	.	.	TRBV14	TGTGCCAGCAGCCAAACGTTGAACACTGAAGCTTTCTTT	CASSQTLNTEAFF
TRBJ2-2	.	.	TRBV28	TGTGCCAGCACCACTTCCGGGCCCGGGGCCGGGGAGCTGTTTTTT	CASTTSGPGAGELFF
TRBJ1-2	.	.	TRBV10-3	TGTGCCACCGGAGGGACGGACTATGGCTACACCTTC	CATGGTDYGYTF
TRBJ1-2	.	TRBD1	TRBV15	TGTGCCACCAGCAGAGGAGGGCCGGACAGGGAAGAGGGCTACACCTTC	CATSRGGPDREEGYTF
TRBJ2-1	many	.	TRBV6-2/TRBV6-3	TGTGCCAGCAGTTACAGGATAACAGGGCTAGTGGAGAATGAGCAGTTCTTC	CASSYRITGLVENEQFF
TRBJ1-2	.	.	TRBV7-8	TGTGCCAGCAAAAAGTCCGGGACTAGGGGGAGTCGTGATGGCTACACCTTC	CASKKSGTRGSRDGYTF
TRBJ2-7	.	.	TRBV28	TGTGCCAGCAGCCAAATGGTTGAGCAGTACTTC	CASSQMVEQYF
TRBJ1-6	.	TRBD1	TRBV6-1	TGTGCCAGCAGCGGACAGGAAAATTCACCCCTCCACTTT	CASSGQENSPLHF
TRBJ2-6	.	.	TRBV6-2/TRBV6-3	TGTGCCAGCAGTTACTCCCAGTCTGGGGCCAACGTCCTGACTTTC	CASSYSQSGANVLTF
TRBJ1-1	few	.	TRBV24-1	TGTGCCACCAGTGAGGGATTTGAAGCTTTCTTT	CATSEGFEAFF
TRBJ2-7	few	.	TRBV20-1	TGCAGTGCTCTTAGAACCGGGACAGGGCCGCTAGCGGGAGCGGACGAGCAGTACTTC	CSALRTGTGPLAGADEQYF
TRBJ2-7	few	.	TRBV28	TGTGCCAGCTTGGGTCGCGAGCAGTACTTC	CASLGREQYF
TRBJ1-6	many	TRBD1	TRBV7-2	TGTGCCAGCACCAGAGACCAGGGGGTAATGAATAATTCACCCCTCCACTTT	CASTRDQGVMNNSPLHF
TRBJ2-5	.	.	TRBV27	TGTGCCAGCAGTTTTGGCCCCGGGGTGGCAGAGACCCAGTACTTC	CASSFGPGVAETQYF
TRBJ1-1	.	TRBD1	TRBV10-3	TGTGCCTCGAGGGACAGGGAATCTGAAGCTTTCTTT	CASRDRESEAFF
TRBJ2-3	.	.	TRBV9	TGTGCCAGCAGCCCGTACGCCCGGGATACGCAGTATTTT	CASSPYARDTQYF
TRBJ1-1	.	.	TRBV20-1	TGCAGTGCTAGACCAGTGGGGGACACTGAAGCTTTCTTT	CSARPVGDTEAFF
TRBJ1-1	many	TRBD1	TRBV7-2	TGTGCCAGCAGCTCAGACAGGGGGGGGGCGGCTTTCTTT	CASSSDRGGAAFF
TRBJ2-4	few	TRBD1	TRBV10-3	TGTGCCATCAGTGAGACCGAGACAGGGGCCAAAAACATTCAGTACTTC	CAISETETGAKNIQYF
TRBJ2-5	.	.	TRBV19	TGTGCCAGTAGTATAGTGGGACAGCTTTCGGGGGCGACCCAGTACTTC	CASSIVGQLSGATQYF
TRBJ2-1	few	.	TRBV20-1	TGCAGTGCTAGAGTTGACGCTGAGCAGTTCTTC	CSARVDAEQFF
TRBJ2-1	many	.	TRBV7-6	TGTGCCAGCAGCGCGCGGGGAAACGAGCAGTTCTTC	CASSARGNEQFF
TRBJ1-1	.	.	TRBV6-2/TRBV6-3	TGTGCCAGCAGATCCTTCGGAATGAACACTGAAGCTTTCTTT	CASRSFGMNTEAFF
TRBJ2-1	few	TRBD2	TRBV9	TGTGCCAGCAGCGTAGCCCCAGGGTTAGCGGGGAACTACAATGAGCAGTTCTTC	CASSVAPGLAGNYNEQFF
TRBJ2-1	few	TRBD2	TRBV6-8	TGTGCCAGCAGTTCCTTAGCGGGAGGAGGTAATGAGCAGTTCTTC	CASSSLAGGGNEQFF
TRBJ2-5	.	.	TRBV20-1	TGCAGTGCTAGAGATGAGGAGACCCAGTACTTC	CSARDEETQYF
TRBJ1-2	few	.	TRBV27	TGTGCCAGCAGTCCCCTCCCTACACAGGACTATGGCTACACCTTC	CASSPLPTQDYGYTF
TRBJ1-1	.	.	TRBV18	TGTGCCAGCTCGCCCGGGCTGGGATCTGAAGCTTTCTTT	CASSPGLGSEAFF
TRBJ2-1	.	TRBD2	TRBV19	TGTGCCAGTAGTATAGATCGGGCTAGCGGGGTTTACAATGAGCAGTTCTTC	CASSIDRASGVYNEQFF
TRBJ1-1	.	.	TRBV6-5	TGTGCCAGCAGTTACTCGAGGGTATCTGAAGCTTTCTTT	CASSYSRVSEAFF
TRBJ2-1	.	TRBD1	TRBV7-6	TGTGCCAGCAGCGTGACAGGGGATACTAGTAAGGATGAGCAGTTCTTC	CASSVTGDTSKDEQFF
TRBJ2-5	many	.	TRBV28	TGTGCCAGCAGAAACTGGGGGGAGACCCAGTACTTC	CASRNWGETQYF
TRBJ2-5	.	.	TRBV7-2	TGTGCCAGCAGCTTAAATAGTGGTCGATCCGTAGCGGAGACCCAGTACTTC	CASSLNSGRSVAETQYF
TRBJ1-3	.	.	TRBV20-1	TGCAGTGCTACCCGGCTAGGGGACGGAAACACCATATATTTT	CSATRLGDGNTIYF
TRBJ2-5	.	.	TRBV20-1	TGCAGTGCTGCCTTACTTGAGTCCCAGTACTTC	CSAALLESQYF
TRBJ1-1	.	.	TRBV7-6	TGTGCCAGCAGCTTGGAAGATTACAGGGTTGGCACTGAAGCTTTCTTT	CASSLEDYRVGTEAFF
TRBJ1-2	many	.	TRBV7-2	TGTGCCAGCAGCACAAGGTGGGAGGACTATGGCTACACCTTC	CASSTRWEDYGYTF
TRBJ1-1	.	.	TRBV4-1	TGCGCCAGCAGCCAAGGCAGAAAGAACACTGAAGCTTTCTTT	CASSQGRKNTEAFF
TRBJ2-7	.	.	TRBV5-1	TGCGCCAGCAGCCCGGGAGCGGGCGAGCAGTACTTC	CASSPGAGEQYF
TRBJ2-4	few	TRBD2	TRBV7-2	TGTGCCAGCAGCTCTAGCGGGACGGTAGCCAAAAACATTCACTTC	CASSSSGTVAKNIHF
TRBJ2-3	.	TRBD2	TRBV6-5	TGTGCCAGCAGGGACTCCGGACTAGCGGGGGACATGCGGGCTTTGGGAACGCAGTATTTT	CASRDSGLAGDMRALGTQYF
TRBJ1-5	few	.	TRBV9	TGTGCCAGCAGCGCGGACGGTAATAATCAGCCCCAGCATTTT	CASSADGNNQPQHF
TRBJ2-7	few	TRBD2	TRBV7-2	TGTGCCACCAACCTAGCGGGCTACGAGCAGTACTTC	CATNLAGYEQYF
TRBJ1-2	.	.	TRBV30	TGTGCCTGGAGACAGGGTCTGGGCTATGGCTACACCTTC	CAWRQGLGYGYTF
TRBJ2-5	few	.	TRBV28	TGTGCCAGCAGTTCCCCGGTGGCGGGGGAGACCCAGTACTTC	CASSSPVAGETQYF
TRBJ1-5	.	.	TRBV19	TGTGCCAGTAGTATAATGGACAATCAGCCCCAGCATTTT	CASSIMDNQPQHF
TRBJ2-3	.	TRBD2	TRBV6-2/TRBV6-3	TGTGCCAGCAGTTACTCAGCGACTAGCGAAAGCACAGATACGCAGTATTTT	CASSYSATSESTDTQYF
TRBJ1-4	.	TRBD1	TRBV6-1	TGTGCCAGCAGCCTGACAGGGGCTAATGAAAAACTGTTTTTT	CASSLTGANEKLFF
TRBJ1-3	.	.	TRBV6-5	TGTGCCAGCAGTTACCGACAAGCCCGCTTCTCTGGAAACACCATATATTTT	CASSYRQARFSGNTIYF
TRBJ2-2	many	TRBD2	TRBV7-2	TGTGCCAGCAGCTTTCTACTAGCGGGAGAGGTCGGGGAGCTGTTTTTT	CASSFLLAGEVGELFF
TRBJ2-5	.	TRBD2	TRBV11-3	TGTGCCAGCAGCTTAGTGGGTTGGCCTAGCGGAGGCGAGGACGAGGAGACCCAGTACTTC	CASSLVGWPSGGEDEETQYF
TRBJ2-3	.	.	TRBV5-1	TGCGCCAGCATCCAGGACGGTTTTAGCACAGATACGCAGTATTTT	CASIQDGFSTDTQYF